The 17 T cell receptor beta chains below were found in one sample sequenced in a study of radiotherapy plus CTLA-4 blockade in lung cancer. Method: immunoSEQ multiplex PCR; TCRdb's copy keeps in-frame clones and lacks some. The table lists about 90,000 clones, about 85% of them singletons. Sequencing was performed on peripheral blood, taken from a patient treated with radiotherapy plus ipilimumab. These receptor sequences come from a human donor with non-small cell lung cancer that progressed on radiotherapy plus ipilimumab.

This rearrangement joins TRBV7-2 to TRBJ1-1, with a tentative D call TRBD1 (5 bases). Germline values: CDR1 SGHTA, CDR2 FQGNSA. The CDR3 runs 14 residues. Trimming pared 5 bases from V and 3 bases from J, leaving 13 bases between. The CDR3 loop reads CASSPLEGYTEAFF. CDR3 nucleotide sequence: TGTGCCAGCAGCCCCCTGGAGGGGTACACTGAAGCTTTCTTT.

The rearrangement joins TRBV7-2 to TRBJ1-2; tentatively, D is TRBD1 (5 bases). V dropped 5 bases and J dropped 0 bases, with 10 bases sitting between them. Germline V CDR1 and CDR2: SGHTA, FQGNSA. There are 14 residues in the CDR3. The DNA of the CDR3 is TGTGCCAGCAGCCCGGGGGTAGCTAACTATGGCTACACCTTC. It encodes CASSPGVANYGYTF.

For the CDR3, the DNA is TGCGCCAGCAGCTTGGTACAGGCGGCGGGGACTGAAGCTTTCTTT. Its protein product is CASSLVQAAGTEAFF. This chain uses TRBV5-1 with TRBJ1-1; a possible D gene is TRBD1 (5 bases). Germline V gene data show CDR1 as SGHRS and CDR2 as YFSETQ. V was trimmed by 0 bases and J by 5 bases, leaving 14 bases between them. There are 15 residues in the CDR3.

The genes are TRBV19 and TRBJ2-5, with D unclear. Germline V gives CDR1 LNHDA, CDR2 SQIVND (reference sequence). This CDR3 comprises 13 residues. The V and J ends lost 5 bases and 2 bases respectively, with 9 bases between them. CDR3 DNA: TGTGCCAGTAGTCGGCAGATACAAGAGACCCAGTACTTC. This gives the protein CASSRQIQETQYF.

The rearrangement links TRBV27 to TRBJ1-5; D may be TRBD1 (6 bases). Germline values: CDR1 MNHEY, CDR2 SMNVEV (reference sequence). V was cut by 4 bases and J by 0 bases, with 19 bases left in between. The CDR3 covers 18 residues. The CDR3 sequence is CASSSRPGAQYSNQPQHF. The CDR3 DNA sequence: TGTGCCAGCAGTTCCCGTCCGGGGGCCCAATATAGCAATCAGCCCCAGCATTTT.

The chain uses TRBV6-5 and TRBJ2-5; D is undetermined. Trimming removed 2 bases at V and 5 bases at J, with 9 bases between. The CDR3 extends over 13 amino acids. The V gene's germline CDR1 is MNHEY and CDR2 SVGAGI. For the CDR3, the DNA is TGTGCCAGCAGTTACCCTGGGGTGGAGACCCAGTACTTC. Residues: CASSYPGVETQYF.

The chain recombines TRBV15 with TRBJ1-3; D not resolved. The germline CDR1 and CDR2 sequences are LNHNV and YYDKDF (reference sequence). V was shortened by 6 bases and J by 0 bases, with 3 bases between the two germline ends. This CDR3 comprises 12 residues. CDR3 bases: TGTGCCACCAGAGCCTCTGGAAACACCATATATTTT. It translates to CATRASGNTIYF.

V usage is TRBV5-1 and J usage is TRBJ2-7; D is unclear. This CDR3 region has 14 residues. Germline V lookup: CDR1 SGHRS, CDR2 YFSETQ. Trimming removed 0 bases from V and 0 bases from J, with 7 bases in between. CDR3 sequence (DNA): TGCGCCAGCAGCTTGGCCGGAGACTCCTACGAGCAGTACTTC. Translated, it gives CASSLAGDSYEQYF.

In its sample, this clone was seen once. V is TRBV5-6 and J is TRBJ1-1, with D perhaps matching TRBD1 (6 bases). The germline CDR1 and CDR2 sequences are SGHDT and YYEEEE. Trimming stripped 6 bases from V and 5 bases from J, with 14 bases between. The CDR3 length is 13 residues. The DNA of the CDR3 is TGTGCCAGCAATCACAGGGTCGGGACTGAAGCTTTCTTT. It yields the protein CASNHRVGTEAFF.

The chain carries TRBV4-2 and TRBJ1-5; D not certain. The V gene lost 0 bases and the J gene lost 2 bases, with 5 bases spanning the gap. CDR1 LGHNA and CDR2 YNFKEQ come from the germline V gene. This CDR3 region has 14 residues. The CDR3: CASSQDRGNQPQHF. CDR3 coding DNA: TGTGCCAGCAGCCAAGATAGGGGCAATCAGCCCCAGCATTTT.

V is TRBV7-9 and J is TRBJ2-1; TRBD2 matches at 14 bases. The CDR3 contains 15 residues. Looked up from germline, CDR1 is SEHNR and CDR2 is FQNEAQ (reference sequence). J gave up 7 bases and V 5 bases, and 4 bases lay outside the gene matches. The CDR3 bases are TGTGCCAGCAGCGCATGGACTAGCGGGAGGAATGAGCAGTTCTTC. It codes for CASSAWTSGRNEQFF. The full variable domain, completed using reference TRBV7-9 and TRBJ2-1, is DTGVSQNPRHKITKRGQNVTFRCDPISEHNRLYWYRQTLGQGPEFLTYFQNEAQLEKSRLLSDRFSAERPKGSFSTLEIQRTEQGDSAMYLCASSAWTSGRNEQFFGPGTRLTVL.

The chain carries TRBV27 and TRBJ1-2; D might be TRBD1 (5 bases). Germline V gene data show CDR1 as MNHEY and CDR2 as SMNVEV (reference sequence). The V end was cut by 3 bases, the J end by 1 base, with 9 bases between. The CDR3 has 14 amino acids. CDR3 sequence reads: CASSFRGGNYGYTF. The CDR3 bases are TGTGCCAGCAGTTTTCGGGGCGGTAACTATGGCTACACCTTC.

This chain joins TRBV10-3 and TRBJ2-1; 8 bases align to TRBD2. The V gene's germline CDR1 is ENHRY and CDR2 SYGVKD. The J segment lost 7 bases and the V segment lost 4 bases, leaving 0 bases of the junction unmatched. The CDR3 extends over 12 amino acids. The CDR3 is CAISGLANEQFF. CDR3 sequence (DNA): TGTGCCATCAGTGGACTAGCGAATGAGCAGTTCTTC.

The chain recombines TRBV29-1 with TRBJ1-5; D is perhaps TRBD1 (6 bases). This CDR3 is 13 amino acids long. The V end was cut by 4 bases, the J end by 0 bases, with 7 bases between. CDR1 is SQVTM, CDR2 ANQGSEA, per germline. CDR3 amino acids: CSVAGDSNQPQHF. CDR3 coding DNA: TGCAGCGTTGCAGGGGATAGCAATCAGCCCCAGCATTTT.

The gene calls are TRBV6-5 and TRBJ1-5; a weak D match, TRBD1 (5 bases). The CDR3 loop spans 15 amino acids. CDR1 and CDR2 (germline): MNHEY, SVGAGI. CDR3 DNA sequence: TGTGCGATCACTACTACTGGTGGGGGAAATCAGCCCCAGCATTTT. It translates to CAITTTGGGNQPQHF.

This clone was seen just once. The chain carries TRBV5-1 and TRBJ2-1, with 7 positions matching TRBD2. The germline V gene has CDR1 SGHRS and CDR2 YFSETQ. J was trimmed by 5 bases and V by 4 bases; bases with no gene match: 12. The CDR3 length is 16 residues. In DNA, the CDR3 is TGCGCCAGCAGCCAATTCGGGAGGTCCGATAACAATGAGCAGTTCTTC. It codes for CASSQFGRSDNNEQFF.

V gene TRBV2 combines with J gene TRBJ2-1; 12 bases fit TRBD1. Losses at the gene ends were 6 bases for V and 7 bases for J; bases not matched to a gene: 4. Germline CDR1 reads SNHLY; CDR2 reads FYNNEI. There are 14 residues in the CDR3. The CDR3 protein is CASSRDRGRNEQFF. DNA for the CDR3: TGTGCCAGCAGCCGGGACAGGGGGCGTAATGAGCAGTTCTTC. Using reference TRBV2 and TRBJ2-1 for the parts outside the CDR3, the full variable domain is EPEVTQTPSHQVTQMGQEVILRCVPISNHLYFYWYRQILGQKVEFLVSFYNNEISEKSEIFDDQFSVERPDGSNFTLKIRSTKLEDSAMYFCASSRDRGRNEQFFGPGTRLTVL.